This TCR beta chain was obtained from a study of PD-1 blockade in classical Hodgkin lymphoma. Clones were sequenced by immunoSEQ multiplex PCR, and TCRdb holds only the in-frame ones, with some missing. Of just over 15,000 clones listed, about 86% are singletons. Sample time point: newly diagnosed, previously untreated cHL patient sample. Using magnetic negative selection, the CD4+ T cells were separated out of thawed PBMCs. The CDR3 has 14 residues. The V gene lost 4 bases and the J gene lost 4 bases, with 11 bases spanning the gap. Per germline, CDR1 SGHTA and CDR2 FQGNSA. The sequencing sample was made of CD4+ T cells from blood. This TCR was sampled from a human donor with classical Hodgkin lymphoma. This rearrangement joins TRBV7-2 to TRBJ2-1; tentative D call: TRBD2 (5 bases). CDR3 protein: CASSSYGLYNEQFF. In DNA, the CDR3 is TGTGCCAGCAGCTCATATGGACTGTACAATGAGCAGTTCTTC.